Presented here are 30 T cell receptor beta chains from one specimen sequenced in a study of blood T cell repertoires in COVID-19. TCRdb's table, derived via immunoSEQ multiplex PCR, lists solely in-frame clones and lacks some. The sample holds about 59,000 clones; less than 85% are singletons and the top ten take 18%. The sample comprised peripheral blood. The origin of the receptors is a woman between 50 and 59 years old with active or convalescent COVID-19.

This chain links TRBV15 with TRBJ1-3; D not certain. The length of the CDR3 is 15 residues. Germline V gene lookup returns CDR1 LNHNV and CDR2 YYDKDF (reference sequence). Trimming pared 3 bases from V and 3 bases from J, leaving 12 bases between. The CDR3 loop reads CATSSLWQNGNTIYF. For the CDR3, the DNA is TGTGCCACCAGCAGCCTGTGGCAGAATGGAAACACCATATATTTT.

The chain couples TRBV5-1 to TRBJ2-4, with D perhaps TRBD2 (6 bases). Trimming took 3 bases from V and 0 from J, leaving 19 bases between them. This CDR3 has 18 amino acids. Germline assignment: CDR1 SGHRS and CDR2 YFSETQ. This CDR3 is CASSWGSGGTLAKNIQYF. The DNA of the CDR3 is TGCGCCAGCAGCTGGGGAAGTGGGGGGACCTTAGCCAAAAACATTCAGTACTTC.

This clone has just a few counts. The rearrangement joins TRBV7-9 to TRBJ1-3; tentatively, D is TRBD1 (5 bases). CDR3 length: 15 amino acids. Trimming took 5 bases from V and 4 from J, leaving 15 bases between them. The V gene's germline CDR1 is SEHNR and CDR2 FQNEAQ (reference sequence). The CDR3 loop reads CASSQTGGSGNTIYF. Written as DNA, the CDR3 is TGTGCCAGCAGCCAGACGGGGGGTTCCGGAAACACCATATATTTT.

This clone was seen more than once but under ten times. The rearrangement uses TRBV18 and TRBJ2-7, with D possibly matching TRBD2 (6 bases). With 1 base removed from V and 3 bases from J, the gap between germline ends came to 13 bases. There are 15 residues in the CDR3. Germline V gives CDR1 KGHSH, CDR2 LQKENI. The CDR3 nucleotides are TGTGCCAGCTCACCACAGGAGCGGAGGGGCTACGAGCAGTACTTC. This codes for CASSPQERRGYEQYF.

For the CDR3, the DNA is TGCGCCAGCAGTGAGATCGGGGGATCCTATGGCTACACCTTC. This encodes CASSEIGGSYGYTF. The chain has TRBV10-2 and TRBJ1-2, with D maybe TRBD1 (5 bases). There are 14 residues in the CDR3. The germline gives CDR1 WSHSY, CDR2 SAAADI. Trimming cost V 2 bases and J 4 bases, with 11 bases left between them.

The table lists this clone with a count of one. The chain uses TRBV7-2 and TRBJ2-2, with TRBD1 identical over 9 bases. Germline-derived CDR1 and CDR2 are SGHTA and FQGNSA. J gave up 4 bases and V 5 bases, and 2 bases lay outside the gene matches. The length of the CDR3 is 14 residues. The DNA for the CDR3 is TGTGCCAGCAGCCGGACAGGGGTCACCGGGGAGCTGTTTTTT. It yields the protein CASSRTGVTGELFF.

CDR3 amino acids: CASSPTGPGTGRETQYF. The CDR3 DNA is TGTGCCAGCAGCCCTACTGGGCCCGGGACAGGGAGGGAGACCCAGTACTTC. This chain uses TRBV27 with TRBJ2-5, with 9 bases aligning to TRBD1. V dropped 6 bases and J dropped 5; count of bases not matched to a gene: 16. The CDR3 consists of 17 residues. Germline V gene sequence: CDR1 MNHEY, CDR2 SMNVEV (reference sequence).

CDR3 sequence reads: CAIGGAGPLTDTQYF. The CDR3 DNA follows: TGTGCCATCGGGGGAGCGGGCCCACTCACAGATACGCAGTATTTT. The J gene is TRBJ2-3, the V gene TRBV10-3, with D maybe TRBD2 (6 bases). V was cut by 8 bases and J by 2 bases, with 17 bases left in between. Germline V lookup: CDR1 ENHRY, CDR2 SYGVKD. CDR3 length equals 15 residues.

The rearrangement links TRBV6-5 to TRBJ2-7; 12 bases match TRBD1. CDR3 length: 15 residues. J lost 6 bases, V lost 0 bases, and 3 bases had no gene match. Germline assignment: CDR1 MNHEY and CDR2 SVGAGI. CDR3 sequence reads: CASSYSGTGGTEQYF. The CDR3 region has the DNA TGTGCCAGCAGTTACTCCGGGACAGGGGGCACCGAGCAGTACTTC.

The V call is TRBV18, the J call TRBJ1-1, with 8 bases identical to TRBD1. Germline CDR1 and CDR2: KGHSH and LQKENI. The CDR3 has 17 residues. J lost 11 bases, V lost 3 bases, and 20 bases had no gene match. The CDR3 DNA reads TGTGCCAGCTCACCGAACTTGAATTTTGGTGGACAGGGACGCGCTTTCTTT. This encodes CASSPNLNFGGQGRAFF.

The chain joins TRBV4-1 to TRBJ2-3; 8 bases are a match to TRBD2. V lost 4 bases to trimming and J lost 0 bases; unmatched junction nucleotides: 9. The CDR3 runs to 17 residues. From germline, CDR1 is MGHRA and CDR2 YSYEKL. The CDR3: CASSRSGVASSTDTQYF. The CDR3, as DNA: TGCGCCAGCAGCCGTAGCGGGGTAGCGTCTAGCACAGATACGCAGTATTTT.

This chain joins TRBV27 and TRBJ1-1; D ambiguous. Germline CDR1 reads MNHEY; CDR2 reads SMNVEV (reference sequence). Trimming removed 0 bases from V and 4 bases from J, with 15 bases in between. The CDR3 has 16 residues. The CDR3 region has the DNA TGTGCCAGCAGTTTATCCCCGGCCGGGGTGAGCACTGAAGCTTTCTTT. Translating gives CASSLSPAGVSTEAFF.

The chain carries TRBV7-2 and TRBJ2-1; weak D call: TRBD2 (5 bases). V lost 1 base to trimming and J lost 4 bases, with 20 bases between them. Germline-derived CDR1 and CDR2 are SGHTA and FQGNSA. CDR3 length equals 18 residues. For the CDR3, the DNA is TGTGCCAGCAGCTTAGAGGACTGGGGTGCGGCTAGGTACAATGAGCAGTTCTTC. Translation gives CASSLEDWGAARYNEQFF.

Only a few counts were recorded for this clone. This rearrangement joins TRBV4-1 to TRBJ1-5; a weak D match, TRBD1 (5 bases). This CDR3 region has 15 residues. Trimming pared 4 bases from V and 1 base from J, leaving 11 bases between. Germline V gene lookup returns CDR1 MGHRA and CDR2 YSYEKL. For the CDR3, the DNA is TGCGCCAGCAGCCCCAGGGTTGGGAGCAATCAGCCCCAGCATTTT. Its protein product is CASSPRVGSNQPQHF.

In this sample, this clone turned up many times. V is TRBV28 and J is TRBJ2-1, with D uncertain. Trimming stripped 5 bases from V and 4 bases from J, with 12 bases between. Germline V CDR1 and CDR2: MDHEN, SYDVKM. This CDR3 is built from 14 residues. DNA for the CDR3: TGTGCCAGCAGTAACCCTAACTTATACAATGAGCAGTTCTTC. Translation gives CASSNPNLYNEQFF.

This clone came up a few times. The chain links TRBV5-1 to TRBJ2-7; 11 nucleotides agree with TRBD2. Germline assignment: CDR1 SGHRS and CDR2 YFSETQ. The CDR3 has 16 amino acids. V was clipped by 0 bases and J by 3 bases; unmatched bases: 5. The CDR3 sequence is CASSLDTSGGLYEQYF. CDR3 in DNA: TGCGCCAGCAGCTTGGATACTAGCGGGGGACTCTACGAGCAGTACTTC.

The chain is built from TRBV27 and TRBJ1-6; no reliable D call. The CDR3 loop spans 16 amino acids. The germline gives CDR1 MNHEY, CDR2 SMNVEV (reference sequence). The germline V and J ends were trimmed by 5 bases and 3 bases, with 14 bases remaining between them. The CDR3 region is CASSPWRNLYNSPLHF. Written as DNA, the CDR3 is TGTGCCAGCAGTCCTTGGAGGAACCTCTATAATTCACCCCTCCACTTT.

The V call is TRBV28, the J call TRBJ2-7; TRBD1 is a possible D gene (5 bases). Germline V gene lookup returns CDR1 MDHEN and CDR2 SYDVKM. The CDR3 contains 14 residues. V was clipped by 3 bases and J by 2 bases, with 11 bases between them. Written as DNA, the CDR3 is TGTGCCAGCAGTTTCATAGACAGAACCTACGAGCAGTACTTC. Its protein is CASSFIDRTYEQYF. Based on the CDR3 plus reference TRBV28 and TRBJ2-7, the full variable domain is DVKVTQSSRYLVKRTGEKVFLECVQDMDHENMFWYRQDPGLGLRLIYFSYDVKMKEKGDIPEGYSVSREKKERFSLILESASTNQTSMYLCASSFIDRTYEQYFGPGTRLTVT.

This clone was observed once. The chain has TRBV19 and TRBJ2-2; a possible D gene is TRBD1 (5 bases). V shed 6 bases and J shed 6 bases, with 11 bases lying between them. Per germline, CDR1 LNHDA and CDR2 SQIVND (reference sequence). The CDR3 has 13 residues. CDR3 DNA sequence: TGTGCCAGTAGCGACAGCTTCTCCGGGGAGCTGTTTTTT. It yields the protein CASSDSFSGELFF. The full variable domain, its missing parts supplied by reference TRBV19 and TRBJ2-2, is DGGITQSPKYLFRKEGQNVTLSCEQNLNHDAMYWYRQDPGQGLRLIYYSQIVNDFQKGDIAEGYSVSREKKESFPLTVTSAQKNPTAFYLCASSDSFSGELFFGEGSRLTVL.

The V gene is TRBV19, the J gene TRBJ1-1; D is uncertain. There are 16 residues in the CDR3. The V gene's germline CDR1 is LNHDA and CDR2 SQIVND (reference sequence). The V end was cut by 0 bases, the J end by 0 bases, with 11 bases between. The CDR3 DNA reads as TGTGCCAGTAGTATAGATGCGGGCCTCATGAACACTGAAGCTTTCTTT. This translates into CASSIDAGLMNTEAFF.

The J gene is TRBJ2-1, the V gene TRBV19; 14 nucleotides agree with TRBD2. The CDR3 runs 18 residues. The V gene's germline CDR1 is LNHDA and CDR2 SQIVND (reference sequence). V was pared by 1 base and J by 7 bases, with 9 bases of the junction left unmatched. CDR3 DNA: TGTGCCAGTAGTATAGTGACCTCGACTAGCGGGAGGGGTAATGAGCAGTTCTTC. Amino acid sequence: CASSIVTSTSGRGNEQFF.

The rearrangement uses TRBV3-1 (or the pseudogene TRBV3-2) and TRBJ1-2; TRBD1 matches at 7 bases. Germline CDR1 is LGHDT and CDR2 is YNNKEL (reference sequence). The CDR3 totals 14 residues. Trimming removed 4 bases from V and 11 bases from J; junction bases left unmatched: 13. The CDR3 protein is CASSLVSGTAQYTF. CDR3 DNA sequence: TGTGCCAGCAGCCTTGTGTCCGGGACAGCTCAATACACCTTC.

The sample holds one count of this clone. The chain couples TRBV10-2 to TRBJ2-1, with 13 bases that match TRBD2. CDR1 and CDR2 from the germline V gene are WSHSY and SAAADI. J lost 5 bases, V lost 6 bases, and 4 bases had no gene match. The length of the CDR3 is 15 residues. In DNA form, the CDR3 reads TGCGCCAGCAGCCGGACTAGCGGGAGTAACAATGAGCAGTTCTTC. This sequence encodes CASSRTSGSNNEQFF.

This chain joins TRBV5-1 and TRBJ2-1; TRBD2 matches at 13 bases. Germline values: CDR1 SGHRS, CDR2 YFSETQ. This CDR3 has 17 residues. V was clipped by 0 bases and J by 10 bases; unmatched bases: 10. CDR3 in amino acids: CASSLGLLAGGPTEQFF. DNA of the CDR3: TGCGCCAGCAGCTTGGGGTTACTAGCGGGAGGGCCTACGGAGCAGTTCTTC.

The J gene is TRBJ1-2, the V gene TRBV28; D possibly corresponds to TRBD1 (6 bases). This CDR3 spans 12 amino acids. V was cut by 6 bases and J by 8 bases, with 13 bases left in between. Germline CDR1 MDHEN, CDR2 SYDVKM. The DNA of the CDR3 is TGTGCCAGCAGCGCCCAGGGGAGAGGCTACACCTTC. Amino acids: CASSAQGRGYTF.

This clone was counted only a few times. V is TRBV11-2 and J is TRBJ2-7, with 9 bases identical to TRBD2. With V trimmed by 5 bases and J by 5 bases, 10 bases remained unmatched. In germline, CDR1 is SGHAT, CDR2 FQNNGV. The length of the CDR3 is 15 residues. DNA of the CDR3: TGTGCCAGCAGCCCCGCGGGAGGGCCTTTTAACGAGCAGTACTTC. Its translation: CASSPAGGPFNEQYF.

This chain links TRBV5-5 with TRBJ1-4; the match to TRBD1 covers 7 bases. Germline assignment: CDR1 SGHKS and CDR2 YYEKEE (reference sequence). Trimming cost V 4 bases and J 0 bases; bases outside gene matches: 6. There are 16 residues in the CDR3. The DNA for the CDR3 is TGTGCCAGCAGCCTTGGACAGGCCGCAACTAATGAAAAACTGTTTTTT. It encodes CASSLGQAATNEKLFF.

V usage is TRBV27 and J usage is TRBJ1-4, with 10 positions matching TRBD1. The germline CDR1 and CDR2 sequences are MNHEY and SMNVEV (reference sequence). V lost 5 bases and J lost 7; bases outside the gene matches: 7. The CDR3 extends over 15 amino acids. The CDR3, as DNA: TGTGCCAGCAGTGGCCCCGGGACAGGGGTTGAAAAACTGTTTTTT. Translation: CASSGPGTGVEKLFF.

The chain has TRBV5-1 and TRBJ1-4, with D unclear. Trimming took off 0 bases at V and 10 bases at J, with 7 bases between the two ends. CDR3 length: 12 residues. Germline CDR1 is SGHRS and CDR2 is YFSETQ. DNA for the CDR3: TGCGCCAGCAGCTTGGCCGAGGGAAAACTGTTTTTT. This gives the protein CASSLAEGKLFF.

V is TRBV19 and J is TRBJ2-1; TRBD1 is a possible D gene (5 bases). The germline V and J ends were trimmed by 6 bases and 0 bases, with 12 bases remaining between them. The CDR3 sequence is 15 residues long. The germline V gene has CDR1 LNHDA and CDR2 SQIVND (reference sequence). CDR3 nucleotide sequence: TGTGCCAGTAGCCCAAGGGGTGGCTCCTACAATGAGCAGTTCTTC. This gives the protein CASSPRGGSYNEQFF.